This T cell receptor (beta chain) was identified in a study of molecular identifiers for immune sequencing clone quantification. In the study overall: Four of five RNA aliquots from approximately 22,000 or 94,000 naive CD8 T cells were sequenced. General study points: Barcode sharing among identical TCR molecules could make large clones appear smaller.

This clonotype turned up a few times. Its specificity is unknown. Trimming removed 0 bases at V and 6 bases at J, with 19 bases between. Germline values: CDR1 DFQATT, CDR2 SNEGSKA (reference sequence). The CDR3 contains 16 residues. In TCRdb, the PCR reads were re-called with MiXCR into one record per CDR3 protein. The sample carries 30,000 to 45,000 distinct CDR3 sequences, roughly 18% recorded once. The chain has TRBV20-1 and TRBJ2-3; D possibly corresponds to TRBD2 (5 bases). The sample consisted of naive CD8+ T cells from blood, with Jurkat cell RNA spiked in. Subset specified: FACS-sorted CD8+CD4-CCR7+CD45RA+ naive T cells. This sequence originates from a human donor in good health. Some libraries in this study had Jurkat cell RNA spiked in. The DNA of the CDR3 is TGCAGTGCTAGAGATCGTTACGGGAAAGAGTCGGATACGCAGTATTTT. Amino acid sequence: CSARDRYGKESDTQYF.